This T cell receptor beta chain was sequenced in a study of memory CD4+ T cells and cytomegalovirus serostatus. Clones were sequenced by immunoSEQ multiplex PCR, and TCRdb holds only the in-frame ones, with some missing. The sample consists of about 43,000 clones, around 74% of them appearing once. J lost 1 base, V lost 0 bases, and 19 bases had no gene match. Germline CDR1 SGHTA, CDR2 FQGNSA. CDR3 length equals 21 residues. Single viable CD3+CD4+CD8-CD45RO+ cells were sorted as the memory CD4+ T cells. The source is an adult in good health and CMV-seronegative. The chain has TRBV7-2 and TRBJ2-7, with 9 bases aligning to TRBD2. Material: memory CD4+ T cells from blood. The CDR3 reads CASSLARQDGTSRSSSYEQYF. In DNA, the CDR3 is TGTGCCAGCAGCTTAGCGCGACAGGACGGGACTAGCCGGTCCTCTTCCTACGAGCAGTACTTC. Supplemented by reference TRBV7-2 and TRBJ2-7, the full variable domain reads GAGVSQSPSNKVTEKGKDVELRCDPISGHTALYWYRQSLGQGLEFLIYFQGNSAPDKSGLPSDRFSAERTGGSVSTLTIQRTQQEDSAVYLCASSLARQDGTSRSSSYEQYFGPGTRLTVT.